This T cell receptor (beta chain) was documented in a study of identical twins. With 6 bases clipped from V and 0 bases from J, the junction kept 4 bases outside the gene matches. This CDR3 spans 15 amino acids. The germline gives CDR1 DFQATT, CDR2 SNEGSKA (reference sequence). Via MiXCR, TCRdb re-called the 5' RACE reads, giving one row per CDR3 protein. The sample includes approximately 890,000 distinct CDR3 sequences, more than 9% seen only once; the top ten take 1.5% to 2%. A few counts support this clonotype. Its antigen is as yet unknown. Study results and caveats: There was an excess of low generation probability in the out-of-frame alpha sequences that twins shared. The study drew conclusions from cross-sectional statistical analysis, not from following the same donors. Whereas memory repertoires showed no such difference, abundant cord blood beta clonotypes carried fewer insertions.

This same sample was also part of a study on yellow fever vaccine responses in identical twins.

Material for sequencing was PBMCs. The gene calls are TRBV20-1 and TRBJ2-7, with TRBD2 matching over 14 bases. This sequence was found in a woman under 30 in good health. The CDR3: CSAGTSGSTSYEQYF. The CDR3 DNA reads as TGCAGTGCCGGGACTAGCGGGAGTACCTCCTACGAGCAGTACTTC.